Listed below are T cell receptor beta chains from one sample, sequenced in a study of blood T cell repertoires in COVID-19. Here immunoSEQ multiplex PCR was the method, and the copy in TCRdb shows in-frame clones only, minus some. The sample consists of under 110,000 clones, approximately 92% of them appearing once. The sequencing input was peripheral blood. The source is a man aged 50 or older with active COVID-19. CDR3s include the opening cysteine and the closing phenylalanine or tryptophan. Fields, in order: V gene, J gene, clone size, D gene, CDR3 protein, CDR3 DNA. A D gene is named only where the DNA matches it firmly. Part of the rows lack a size; the others show once, few, many or a class for expanded clones.

TRBV28	TRBJ1-3	NA	NA	CASSSPPDTIYF	TGTGCCAGCAGTTCCCCACCGGACACCATATATTTT
TRBV19	TRBJ2-3	NA	TRBD1	CASQITGQGTDTQYF	TGTGCCAGTCAGATTACTGGACAGGGGACAGATACGCAGTATTTT
TRBV20-1	TRBJ2-7	NA	NA	CSVGTGVEQYF	TGTAGTGTGGGGACGGGGGTCGAGCAGTACTTC
TRBV2	TRBJ2-7	few	TRBD1	CASSEGRQGNMDEQYF	TGTGCCAGCAGTGAAGGACGACAGGGGAATATGGACGAGCAGTACTTC
TRBV19	TRBJ2-7	few	TRBD2	CASSIRGSPSYEQYF	TGTGCCAGTAGTATCCGCGGGAGCCCCTCCTACGAGCAGTACTTC
TRBV20-1	TRBJ2-7	NA	NA	CSASGLAEYSYEQYF	TGCAGTGCTAGTGGATTAGCGGAGTACTCCTACGAGCAGTACTTC
TRBV3-1/TRBV3-2	TRBJ2-5	NA	NA	CASSQGLELGTQYF	TGTGCCAGCAGCCAAGGGTTGGAGTTAGGGACCCAGTACTTC
TRBV11-2	TRBJ1-6	NA	TRBD1	CASSLVGQGISPLHF	TGTGCCAGCAGCTTAGTGGGACAGGGGATTTCACCCCTCCACTTT
TRBV28	TRBJ2-3	NA	NA	CASSFRAGQADTQYF	TGTGCCAGCAGTTTCAGGGCAGGTCAGGCAGATACGCAGTATTTT
TRBV5-4	TRBJ2-1	NA	TRBD2	CASSSRAGGPYNEQFF	TGTGCCAGCAGCTCCAGGGCGGGAGGACCCTACAATGAGCAGTTCTTC
TRBV3-1/TRBV3-2	TRBJ2-1	once	TRBD2	CASSRKTSGYNEQFF	TGTGCCAGCAGCCGTAAGACTAGCGGATACAATGAGCAGTTCTTC
TRBV12-3/TRBV12-4	TRBJ2-7	NA	NA	CASSLGSYEQYF	TGTGCCAGCAGTTTAGGGAGCTACGAGCAGTACTTC
TRBV18	TRBJ1-1	NA	TRBD1	CASSPPWTGGEFTEAFF	TGTGCCAGCTCACCACCGTGGACAGGGGGTGAGTTCACTGAAGCTTTCTTT
TRBV14	TRBJ2-7	NA	NA	CASSVGRRDEQYF	TGTGCCAGCAGTGTAGGGAGGCGAGACGAGCAGTACTTC
TRBV7-8	TRBJ2-1	NA	NA	CASSPTTGSSYNEQFF	TGTGCCAGCAGCCCAACAACTGGGAGCTCCTACAATGAGCAGTTCTTC
TRBV15	TRBJ1-1	NA	NA	CATSRIGWGPLNTEAFF	TGTGCCACCAGCAGGATTGGTTGGGGCCCTCTGAACACTGAAGCTTTCTTT
TRBV6-1	TRBJ1-1	NA	TRBD1	CASSEQGAKRAFF	TGTGCCAGCAGTGAACAGGGGGCTAAACGGGCTTTCTTT
TRBV28	TRBJ1-6	NA	TRBD1	CASSLVSGGNSPLHF	TGTGCCAGCAGTTTAGTCTCAGGGGGTAATTCACCCCTCCACTTT
TRBV7-8	TRBJ1-5	NA	NA	CASRGDYNQPQHF	TGTGCCAGCAGAGGGGATTACAATCAGCCCCAGCATTTT
TRBV6-5	TRBJ1-2	once	NA	CASSYFRDNYGYTF	TGTGCCAGCAGTTACTTCCGAGATAACTATGGCTACACCTTC
TRBV19	TRBJ1-4	NA	NA	CASSVYREIRIEKLFF	TGTGCCAGTAGTGTGTACAGGGAGATCAGGATAGAAAAACTGTTTTTT
TRBV29-1	TRBJ2-2	NA	TRBD2	CSGREGRDTGELFF	TGCAGCGGACGGGAGGGCCGAGACACCGGGGAGCTGTTTTTT
TRBV2	TRBJ1-5	NA	NA	CASSEDGQPQPQHF	TGTGCCAGCAGTGAAGATGGACAGCCCCAGCCCCAGCATTTT
TRBV18	TRBJ2-1	NA	TRBD1	CASSPDRVSYNEQFF	TGTGCCAGCTCACCCGACAGGGTATCCTACAATGAGCAGTTCTTC
TRBV5-1	TRBJ2-1	NA	NA	CASCSSDLSSYNEQFF	TGCGCCAGCTGTTCATCCGACTTGAGCTCCTACAATGAGCAGTTCTTC
TRBV18	TRBJ2-5	once	NA	CASSPNEQETQYF	TGTGCCAGCTCACCAAATGAGCAAGAGACCCAGTACTTC
TRBV28	TRBJ2-3	NA	NA	CASEIEDTQYF	TGTGCCAGCGAAATTGAGGATACGCAGTATTTT
TRBV3-1/TRBV3-2	TRBJ2-2	NA	TRBD2	CASNQREYTGELFF	TGTGCCAGCAACCAGCGGGAATACACCGGGGAGCTGTTTTTT
TRBV28	TRBJ1-2	NA	NA	CASPPSPYGYTF	TGTGCCAGCCCCCCCTCTCCTTATGGCTACACCTTC
TRBV7-3	TRBJ2-2	once	TRBD2	CASSSDLAGAAGELFF	TGTGCCAGCAGCTCGGACCTAGCGGGAGCCGCCGGGGAGCTGTTTTTT
TRBV29-1	TRBJ2-7	NA	NA	CSWSLGVGYEQYF	TGCAGCTGGTCCCTGGGAGTCGGCTACGAGCAGTACTTC
TRBV27	TRBJ2-2	NA	NA	CASSLFDTPNGELFF	TGTGCCAGCAGTTTATTTGACACCCCGAACGGGGAGCTGTTTTTT
TRBV6-1	TRBJ1-5	NA	TRBD1	CASSEVTGGNQPQHF	TGTGCCAGCAGTGAAGTCACAGGGGGCAATCAGCCCCAGCATTTT
TRBV28	TRBJ2-7	NA	NA	CALGSSYEQYF	TGTGCTCTCGGGTCCTCCTACGAGCAGTACTTC
TRBV2	TRBJ2-2	NA	TRBD1	CASLIRGQGGELFF	TGTGCCAGCCTCATAAGAGGACAGGGCGGGGAGCTGTTTTTT
TRBV6-5	TRBJ2-2	NA	NA	CASSGGIGTGELFF	TGTGCCAGCAGCGGAGGGATCGGCACCGGGGAGCTGTTTTTT
TRBV10-3	TRBJ1-6	NA	NA	CAISERGPGNSPLHF	TGTGCCATCAGTGAGCGGGGTCCGGGCAATTCACCCCTCCACTTT
TRBV10-1	TRBJ2-1	NA	TRBD2	CASSGEGPYNEQFF	TGCGCCAGCAGTGGGGAGGGACCCTACAATGAGCAGTTCTTC
TRBV28	TRBJ2-2	NA	TRBD2	CASSLSGTANTGELFF	TGTGCCAGCAGTTTAAGCGGGACGGCGAACACCGGGGAGCTGTTTTTT
TRBV7-3	TRBJ2-7	once	NA	CASSLGRDYEQYF	TGTGCCAGCAGCTTAGGGCGAGACTACGAGCAGTACTTC
TRBV5-1	TRBJ1-3	once	NA	CASSLAVSSSGNTIYF	TGCGCCAGCAGCTTGGCGGTGTCAAGCTCTGGAAACACCATATATTTT
TRBV7-9	TRBJ2-1	NA	NA	CASSAVSVPVQFF	TGTGCCAGCAGCGCCGTTTCCGTACCGGTGCAGTTCTTC
TRBV27	TRBJ1-6	NA	NA	CASSYLSGGASPLHF	TGTGCCAGCAGTTATCTCTCGGGGGGGGCTTCACCCCTCCACTTT
TRBV5-1	TRBJ1-1	NA	NA	CASSPGVSTEAFF	TGCGCCAGCAGCCCGGGGGTGAGCACTGAAGCTTTCTTT
TRBV28	TRBJ2-7	once	NA	CASSSPGQRTYEQYF	TGTGCCAGCAGTTCCCCCGGACAGAGGACCTACGAGCAGTACTTC
TRBV2	TRBJ2-2	NA	NA	CASRRTDTGELFF	TGTGCCAGCAGGAGGACAGACACCGGGGAGCTGTTTTTT
TRBV19	TRBJ1-1	NA	NA	CASSMFRQGRTEAFF	TGTGCCAGTAGTATGTTTAGGCAGGGTCGGACTGAAGCTTTCTTT
TRBV5-1	TRBJ1-2	NA	NA	CASSLGQRSYGYTF	TGCGCCAGCAGCTTGGGGCAGAGGAGCTATGGCTACACCTTC
TRBV2	TRBJ1-2	NA	TRBD1	CASSTGTGVGYTF	TGTGCCAGCAGTACCGGGACAGGAGTTGGCTACACCTTC
TRBV4-1	TRBJ2-2	NA	NA	CASSQGGYSGNTGELFF	TGCGCCAGCAGCCAAGGGGGCTATAGCGGCAACACCGGGGAGCTGTTTTTT